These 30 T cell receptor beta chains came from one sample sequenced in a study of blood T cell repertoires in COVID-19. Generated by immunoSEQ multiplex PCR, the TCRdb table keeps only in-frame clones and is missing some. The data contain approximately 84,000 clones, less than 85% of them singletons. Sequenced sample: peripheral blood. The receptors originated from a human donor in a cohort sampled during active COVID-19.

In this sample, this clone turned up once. The CDR3 region has the DNA TGCGCCAGCAGCCACCGTGAGGGCGCGGATAACTATGGCTACACCTTC. Its translation is CASSHREGADNYGYTF. V and J are TRBV5-1 and TRBJ1-2; the D is unclear. The CDR3 runs to 16 residues. Deletions cut 4 bases from V and 1 base from J, with 17 bases between. Germline assignment: CDR1 SGHRS and CDR2 YFSETQ. Full variable domain (rest looked up from reference TRBV5-1 and TRBJ1-2): KAGVTQTPRYLIKTRGQQVTLSCSPISGHRSVSWYQQTPGQGLQFLFEYFSETQRNKGNFPGRFSGRQFSNSRSEMNVSTLELGDSALYLCASSHREGADNYGYTFGSGTRLTVV.

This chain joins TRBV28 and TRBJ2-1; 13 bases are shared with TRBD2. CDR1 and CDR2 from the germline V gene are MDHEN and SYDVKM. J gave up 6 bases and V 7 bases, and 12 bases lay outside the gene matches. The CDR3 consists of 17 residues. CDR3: CASTLGPLAGGFNEQFF. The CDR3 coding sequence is TGTGCCAGCACCCTGGGCCCACTAGCGGGAGGGTTCAATGAGCAGTTCTTC.

Here the CDR3 reads CASSYFTGTYEQYF. Written as DNA, the CDR3 is TGTGCCAGCAGTTACTTCACGGGAACCTACGAGCAGTACTTC. This sequence joins TRBV6-6 and TRBJ2-7, with D possibly being TRBD2 (5 bases). The CDR3 sequence is 14 residues long. Trimming left V 1 base short and J 2 bases short, with 9 bases between. The germline V gene has CDR1 MNHNY and CDR2 SVGAGI (reference sequence).

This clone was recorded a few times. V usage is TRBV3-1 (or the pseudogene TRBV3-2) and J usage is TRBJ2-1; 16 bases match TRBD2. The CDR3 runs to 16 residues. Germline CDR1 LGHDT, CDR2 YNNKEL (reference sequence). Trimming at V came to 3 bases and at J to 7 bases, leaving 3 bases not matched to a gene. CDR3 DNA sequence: TGTGCCAGCAGCCAGGGACTAGCGGGGGGGCTGAATGAGCAGTTCTTC. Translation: CASSQGLAGGLNEQFF.

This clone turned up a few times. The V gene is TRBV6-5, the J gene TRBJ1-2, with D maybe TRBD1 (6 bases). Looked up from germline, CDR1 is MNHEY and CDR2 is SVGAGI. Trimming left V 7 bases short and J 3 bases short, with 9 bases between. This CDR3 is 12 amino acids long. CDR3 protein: CASTSGDYGYTF. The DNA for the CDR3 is TGTGCCAGCACGTCAGGGGACTATGGCTACACCTTC.

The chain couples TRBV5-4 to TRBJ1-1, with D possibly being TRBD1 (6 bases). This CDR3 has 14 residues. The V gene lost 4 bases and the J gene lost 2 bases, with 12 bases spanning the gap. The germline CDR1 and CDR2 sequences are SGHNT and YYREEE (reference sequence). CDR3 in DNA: TGTGCCAGCAGCATGGGACAAGCCAACACTGAAGCTTTCTTT. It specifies CASSMGQANTEAFF.

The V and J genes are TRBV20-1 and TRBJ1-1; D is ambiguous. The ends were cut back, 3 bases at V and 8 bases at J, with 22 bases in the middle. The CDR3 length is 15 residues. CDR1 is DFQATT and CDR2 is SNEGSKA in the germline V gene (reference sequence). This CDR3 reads CSASSPERTSSEAFF. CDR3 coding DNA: TGCAGTGCTAGTTCCCCGGAGCGGACCTCTTCCGAAGCTTTCTTT.

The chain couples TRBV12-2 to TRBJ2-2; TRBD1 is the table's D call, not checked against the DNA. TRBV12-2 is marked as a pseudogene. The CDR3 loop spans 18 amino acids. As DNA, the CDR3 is TGTGCAAGTCGCTTAGATACCAACGGCAGGGGAAACACCGGGGAGCTGTTTTTT. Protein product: CASRLDTNGRGNTGELFF.

The CDR3 spells CASSMAVSSYNSPLHF. The DNA of the CDR3 is TGTGCCAGTAGTATGGCGGTGAGCTCCTATAATTCACCCCTCCACTTT. The gene calls are TRBV19 and TRBJ1-6; no firm D call. This CDR3 spans 16 amino acids. V was pared by 3 bases and J by 0 bases, with 9 bases between. Germline V gene data show CDR1 as LNHDA and CDR2 as SQIVND (reference sequence). The full variable domain, its missing parts supplied by reference TRBV19 and TRBJ1-6, is DGGITQSPKYLFRKEGQNVTLSCEQNLNHDAMYWYRQDPGQGLRLIYYSQIVNDFQKGDIAEGYSVSREKKESFPLTVTSAQKNPTAFYLCASSMAVSSYNSPLHFGNGTRLTVT.

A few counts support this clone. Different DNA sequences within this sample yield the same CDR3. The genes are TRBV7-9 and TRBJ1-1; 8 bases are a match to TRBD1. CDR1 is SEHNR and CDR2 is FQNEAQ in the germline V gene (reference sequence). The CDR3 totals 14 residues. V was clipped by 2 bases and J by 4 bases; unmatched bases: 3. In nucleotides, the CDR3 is TGTGCCAGCAGCTTACGACAGGGGAGCACTGAAGCTTTCTTT. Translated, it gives CASSLRQGSTEAFF. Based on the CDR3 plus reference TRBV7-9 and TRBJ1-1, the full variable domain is DTGVSQNPRHKITKRGQNVTFRCDPISEHNRLYWYRQTLGQGPEFLTYFQNEAQLEKSRLLSDRFSAERPKGSFSTLEIQRTEQGDSAMYLCASSLRQGSTEAFFGQGTRLTVV.

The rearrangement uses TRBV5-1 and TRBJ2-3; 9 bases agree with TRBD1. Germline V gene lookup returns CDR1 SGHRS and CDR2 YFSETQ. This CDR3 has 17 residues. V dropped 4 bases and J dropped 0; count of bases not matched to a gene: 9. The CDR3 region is CASSRDTGGLSTDTQYF. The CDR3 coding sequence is TGCGCCAGCAGCCGGGACACAGGGGGCCTCAGCACAGATACGCAGTATTTT.

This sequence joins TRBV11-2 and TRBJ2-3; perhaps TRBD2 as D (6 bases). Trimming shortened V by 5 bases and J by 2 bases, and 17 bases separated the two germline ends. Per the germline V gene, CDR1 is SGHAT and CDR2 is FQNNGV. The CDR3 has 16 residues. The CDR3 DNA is TGTGCCAGCAGCCCCACGGGACTTCAATTCACAGATACGCAGTATTTT. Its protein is CASSPTGLQFTDTQYF.

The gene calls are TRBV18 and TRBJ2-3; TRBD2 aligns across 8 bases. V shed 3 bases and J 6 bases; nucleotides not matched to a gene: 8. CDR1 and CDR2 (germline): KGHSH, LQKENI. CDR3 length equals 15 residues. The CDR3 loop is CASSPGSGRPDTQYF. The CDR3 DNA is TGTGCCAGCTCACCGGGGAGCGGGAGACCGGATACGCAGTATTTT.

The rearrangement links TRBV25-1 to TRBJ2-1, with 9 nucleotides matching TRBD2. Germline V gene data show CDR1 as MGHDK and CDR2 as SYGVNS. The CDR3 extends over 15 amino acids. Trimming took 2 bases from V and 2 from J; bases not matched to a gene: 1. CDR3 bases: TGTGCCAGCAGTGAAAGCGGGGGGCCCTACAATGAGCAGTTCTTC. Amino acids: CASSESGGPYNEQFF.

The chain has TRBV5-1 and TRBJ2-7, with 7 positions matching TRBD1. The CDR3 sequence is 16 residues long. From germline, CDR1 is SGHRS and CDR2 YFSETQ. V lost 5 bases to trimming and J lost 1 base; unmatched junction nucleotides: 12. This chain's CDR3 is CASSSLTGAGSYEQYF. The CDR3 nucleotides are TGCGCCAGCAGTTCATTAACAGGGGCTGGATCCTACGAGCAGTACTTC.

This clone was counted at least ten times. The DNA for the CDR3 is TGCAGTGCTAATGTCCGAGAGACCCAGTACTTC. Translation: CSANVRETQYF. The genes are TRBV20-1 and TRBJ2-5; no definite D call. The CDR3 totals 11 residues. Trimming took off 4 bases at V and 4 bases at J, with 7 bases between the two ends. In germline, CDR1 is DFQATT, CDR2 SNEGSKA (reference sequence).

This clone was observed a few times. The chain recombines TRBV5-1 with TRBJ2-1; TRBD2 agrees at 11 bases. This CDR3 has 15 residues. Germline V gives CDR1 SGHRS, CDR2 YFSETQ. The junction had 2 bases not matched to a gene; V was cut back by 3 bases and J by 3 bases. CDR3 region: CASSSGTSGYNEQFF. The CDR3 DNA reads TGCGCCAGCAGCTCCGGGACTAGCGGCTACAATGAGCAGTTCTTC. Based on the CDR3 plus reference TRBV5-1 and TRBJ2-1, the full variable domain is KAGVTQTPRYLIKTRGQQVTLSCSPISGHRSVSWYQQTPGQGLQFLFEYFSETQRNKGNFPGRFSGRQFSNSRSEMNVSTLELGDSALYLCASSSGTSGYNEQFFGPGTRLTVL.

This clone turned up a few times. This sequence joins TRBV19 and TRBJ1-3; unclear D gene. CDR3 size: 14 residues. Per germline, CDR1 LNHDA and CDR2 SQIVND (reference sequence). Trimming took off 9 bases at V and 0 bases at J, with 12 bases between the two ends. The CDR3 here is CASSWGGSGNTIYF. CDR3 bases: TGTGCCAGCAGCTGGGGAGGCTCTGGAAACACCATATATTTT.

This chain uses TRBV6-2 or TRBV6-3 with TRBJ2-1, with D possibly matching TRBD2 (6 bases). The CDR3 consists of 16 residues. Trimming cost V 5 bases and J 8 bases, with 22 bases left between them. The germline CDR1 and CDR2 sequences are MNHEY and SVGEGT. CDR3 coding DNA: TGTGCCAGCAGTACTCCCCGGGGGTCTCCTAGGGATGAGCAGTTCTTC. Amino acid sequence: CASSTPRGSPRDEQFF.

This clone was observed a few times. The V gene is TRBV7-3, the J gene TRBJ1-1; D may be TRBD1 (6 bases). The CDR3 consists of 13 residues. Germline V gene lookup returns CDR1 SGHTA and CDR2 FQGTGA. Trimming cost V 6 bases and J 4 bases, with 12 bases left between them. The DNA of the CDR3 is TGTGCCAGCAGTCCCCAGGGGTTCACTGAAGCTTTCTTT. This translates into CASSPQGFTEAFF.

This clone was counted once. DNA of the CDR3: TGCGCCAGCAGCCAAGTGGGGGGACCCCCCTTTGAGCAGTTCTTC. Protein product: CASSQVGGPPFEQFF. The rearrangement uses TRBV4-1 and TRBJ2-1, with a weak D call TRBD2 (6 bases). Germline V lookup: CDR1 MGHRA, CDR2 YSYEKL. This CDR3 spans 15 amino acids. V shed 1 base and J shed 9 bases, with 16 bases lying between them.

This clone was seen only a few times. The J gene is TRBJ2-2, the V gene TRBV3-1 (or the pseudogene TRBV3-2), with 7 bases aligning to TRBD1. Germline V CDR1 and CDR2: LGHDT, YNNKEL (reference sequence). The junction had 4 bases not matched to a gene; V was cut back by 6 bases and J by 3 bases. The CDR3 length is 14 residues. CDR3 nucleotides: TGTGCCAGCAGTTCCCAGGGGGACACCGGGGAGCTGTTTTTT. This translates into CASSSQGDTGELFF.

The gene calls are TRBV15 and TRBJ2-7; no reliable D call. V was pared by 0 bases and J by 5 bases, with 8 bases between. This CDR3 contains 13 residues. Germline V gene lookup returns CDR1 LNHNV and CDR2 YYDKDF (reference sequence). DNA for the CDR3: TGTGCCACCAGCAGAGATCTCCGGGACGAGCAGTACTTC. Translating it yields CATSRDLRDEQYF.

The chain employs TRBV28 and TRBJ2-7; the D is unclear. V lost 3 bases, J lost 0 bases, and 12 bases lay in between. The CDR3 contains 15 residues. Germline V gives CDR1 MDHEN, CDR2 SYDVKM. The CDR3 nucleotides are TGTGCCAGCAGTTTCCATCCGGCAGGCTCCTACGAGCAGTACTTC. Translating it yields CASSFHPAGSYEQYF.

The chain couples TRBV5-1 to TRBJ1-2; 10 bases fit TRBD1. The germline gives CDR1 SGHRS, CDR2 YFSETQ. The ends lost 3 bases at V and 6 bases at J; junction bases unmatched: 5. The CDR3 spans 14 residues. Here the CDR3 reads CASSSTGTGDGYTF. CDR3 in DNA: TGCGCCAGCAGCTCCACCGGGACAGGGGATGGCTACACCTTC.

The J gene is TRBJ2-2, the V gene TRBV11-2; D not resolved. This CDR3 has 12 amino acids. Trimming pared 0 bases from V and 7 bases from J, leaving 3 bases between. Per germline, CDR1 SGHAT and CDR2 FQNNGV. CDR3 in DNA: TGTGCCAGCAGCTTAGACCTCGGGGAGCTGTTTTTT. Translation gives CASSLDLGELFF.

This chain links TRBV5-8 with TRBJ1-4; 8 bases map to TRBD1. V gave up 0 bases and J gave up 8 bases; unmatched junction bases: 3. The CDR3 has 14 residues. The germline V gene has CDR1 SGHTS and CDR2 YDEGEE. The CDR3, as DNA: TGTGCCAGCAGCTTGGCAGGGGGCGAAGAAAAACTGTTTTTT. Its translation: CASSLAGGEEKLFF.

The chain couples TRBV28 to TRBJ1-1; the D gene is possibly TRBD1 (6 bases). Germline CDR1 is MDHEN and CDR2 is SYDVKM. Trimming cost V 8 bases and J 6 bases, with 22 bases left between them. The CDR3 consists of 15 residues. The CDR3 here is CASGRSGGGKAEAFF. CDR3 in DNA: TGTGCCAGCGGCCGAAGCGGGGGCGGGAAAGCTGAAGCTTTCTTT.

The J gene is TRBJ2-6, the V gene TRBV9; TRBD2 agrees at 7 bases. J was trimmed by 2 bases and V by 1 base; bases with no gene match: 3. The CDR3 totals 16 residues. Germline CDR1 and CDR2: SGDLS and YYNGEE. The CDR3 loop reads CASSVTGRAGANVLTF. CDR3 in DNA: TGTGCCAGCAGCGTAACGGGGAGGGCTGGGGCCAACGTCCTGACTTTC.

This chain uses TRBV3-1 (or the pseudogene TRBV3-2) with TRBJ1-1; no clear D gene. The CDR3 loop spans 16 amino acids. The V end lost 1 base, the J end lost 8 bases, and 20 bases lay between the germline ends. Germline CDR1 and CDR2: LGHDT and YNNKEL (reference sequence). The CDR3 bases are TGTGCCAGCAGCCAAGGGTCCTTGAGTAGGGTAGCGGAAGCTTTCTTT. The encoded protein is CASSQGSLSRVAEAFF.